A selection of T cell receptor beta chains follows, all from one sample in a study of cytomegalovirus exposure and HLA in healthy donors. Only in-frame clones appear in the TCRdb table, and some are missing; sequencing was by immunoSEQ multiplex PCR. The sample lists 85,000 to 120,000 clones; roughly four fifths were seen once. Sequencing used PBMCs. The receptors come from a man aged 50-59 years in good health and CMV-seronegative. Both conserved end residues are part of each CDR3. Each record gives: clone size, V gene, D gene, J gene, CDR3 protein, CDR3 DNA. D genes are given only for firm matches. Where a row states a size, it is once, few, many or the class of an expanded clone; other rows omit it.

>NA|TRBV6-5|NA|TRBJ2-5
CASRSLDSTQETQYF
TGTGCCAGCAGATCGCTGGACAGCACTCAAGAGACCCAGTACTTC
>NA|TRBV19|TRBD1|TRBJ1-5
CASTRTGGVVSNQPQHF
TGTGCCAGTACCCGGACAGGAGGAGTAGTAAGCAATCAGCCCCAGCATTTT
>NA|TRBV15|TRBD2|TRBJ2-1
CATSRASPGLAGDEQFF
TGTGCCACCAGCAGAGCCTCGCCGGGACTAGCGGGTGATGAGCAGTTCTTC
>NA|TRBV4-1|NA|TRBJ1-1
CASSVSGDTEAFF
TGCGCCAGCAGCGTCTCGGGGGACACTGAAGCTTTCTTT
>NA|TRBV28|NA|TRBJ1-1
CASSPPGGLNTEAFF
TGTGCCAGCAGTCCCCCCGGAGGGTTGAACACTGAAGCTTTCTTT
>once|TRBV7-2|TRBD2|TRBJ2-2
CASSSPPGRGGPIGELFF
TGTGCCAGCAGCTCCCCACCGGGTCGGGGGGGGCCGATCGGGGAGCTGTTTTTT
>NA|TRBV5-8|NA|TRBJ1-2
CASSWGANYGYTF
TGTGCCAGCAGCTGGGGGGCTAACTATGGCTACACCTTC
>NA|TRBV5-8|NA|TRBJ1-1
CASSIDSFRDTEAFF
TGTGCCAGCAGCATTGACAGTTTTAGGGACACTGAAGCTTTCTTT
>NA|TRBV6-1|TRBD1|TRBJ1-2
CASSENRGYYGYTF
TGTGCCAGCAGTGAAAACAGGGGGTACTATGGCTACACCTTC
>NA|TRBV5-8|NA|TRBJ1-1
CASSINRDTEAFF
TGTGCCAGCAGCATAAACAGGGACACTGAAGCTTTCTTT
>NA|TRBV10-3|NA|TRBJ2-2
CAISESGGRNNGELFF
TGTGCCATCAGTGAGTCGGGGGGGCGCAATAACGGGGAGCTGTTTTTT
>NA|TRBV11-2|NA|TRBJ1-5
CASSLQALQPQHF
TGTGCCAGCAGCCTTCAAGCGTTGCAGCCCCAGCATTTT
>NA|TRBV7-9|NA|TRBJ2-3
CASLGTDTQYF
TGTGCCAGCCTCGGCACAGATACGCAGTATTTT
>NA|TRBV18|NA|TRBJ1-6
CASSPLAGRDSPLHF
TGTGCCAGCTCACCGCTGGCCGGTCGGGATTCACCCCTCCACTTT
>NA|TRBV6-1|TRBD1|TRBJ1-2
CASSEPGQKYYGYTF
TGTGCCAGCAGTGAACCGGGACAGAAATACTATGGCTACACCTTC
>NA|TRBV6-5|TRBD1|TRBJ1-1
CASRVDRKTSEAFF
TGTGCCAGCAGGGTGGACAGGAAGACCTCTGAAGCTTTCTTT
>NA|TRBV11-2|NA|TRBJ1-3
CASSLVLGSGNTIYF
TGTGCCAGCAGCTTAGTTCTAGGCTCTGGAAACACCATATATTTT
>NA|TRBV2|NA|TRBJ1-5
CASRGTNTGNQPQHF
TGTGCCAGCAGGGGGACAAACACCGGCAATCAGCCCCAGCATTTT
>NA|TRBV6-5|TRBD1|TRBJ2-1
CASSRRTGSNEQFF
TGTGCCAGCAGCCGCCGGACAGGGTCCAATGAGCAGTTCTTC
>NA|TRBV28|TRBD1|TRBJ1-4
CASKQGSEKLFF
TGTGCCAGCAAACAGGGGTCTGAAAAACTGTTTTTT
>NA|TRBV29-1|NA|TRBJ2-3
CSSSNHNGDTQYF
TGCAGCTCAAGTAACCACAACGGGGATACGCAGTATTTT
>NA|TRBV18|NA|TRBJ1-1
CASSHSVAENTEAFF
TGTGCCAGCTCCCACTCGGTAGCGGAAAACACTGAAGCTTTCTTT
>NA|TRBV30|NA|TRBJ1-3
CAWKSPGGLYF
TGTGCCTGGAAGTCCCCCGGAGGGCTATATTTT
>NA|TRBV9|NA|TRBJ1-5
CASSVGPGGDQPQHF
TGTGCCAGCAGCGTAGGGCCAGGAGGGGATCAGCCCCAGCATTTT